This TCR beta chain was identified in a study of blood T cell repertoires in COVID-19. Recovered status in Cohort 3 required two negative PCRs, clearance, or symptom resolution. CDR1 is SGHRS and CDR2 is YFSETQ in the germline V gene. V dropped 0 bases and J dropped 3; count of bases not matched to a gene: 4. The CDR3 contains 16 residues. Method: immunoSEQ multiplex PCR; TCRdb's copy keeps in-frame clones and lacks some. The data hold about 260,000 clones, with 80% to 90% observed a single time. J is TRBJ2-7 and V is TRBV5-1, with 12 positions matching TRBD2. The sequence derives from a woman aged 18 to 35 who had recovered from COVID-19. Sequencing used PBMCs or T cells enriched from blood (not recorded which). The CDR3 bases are TGCGCCAGCAGCTTGGGACTAGCGGGGGCTCTCTACGAGCAGTACTTC. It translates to CASSLGLAGALYEQYF. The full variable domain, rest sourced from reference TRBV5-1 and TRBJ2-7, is KAGVTQTPRYLIKTRGQQVTLSCSPISGHRSVSWYQQTPGQGLQFLFEYFSETQRNKGNFPGRFSGRQFSNSRSEMNVSTLELGDSALYLCASSLGLAGALYEQYFGPGTRLTVT.